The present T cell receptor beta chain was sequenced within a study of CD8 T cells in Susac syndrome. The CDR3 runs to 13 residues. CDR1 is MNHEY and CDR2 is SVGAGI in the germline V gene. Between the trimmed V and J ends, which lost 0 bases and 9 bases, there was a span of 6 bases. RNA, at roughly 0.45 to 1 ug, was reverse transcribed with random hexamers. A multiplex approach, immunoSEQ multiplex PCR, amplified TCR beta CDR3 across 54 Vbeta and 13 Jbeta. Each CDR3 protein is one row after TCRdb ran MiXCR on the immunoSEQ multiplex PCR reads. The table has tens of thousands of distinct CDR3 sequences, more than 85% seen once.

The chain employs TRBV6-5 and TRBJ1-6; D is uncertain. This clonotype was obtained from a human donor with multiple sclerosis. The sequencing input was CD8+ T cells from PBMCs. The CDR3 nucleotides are TGTGCCAGCAGTTACTCGATATCTTCACCCCTCCACTTT. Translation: CASSYSISSPLHF.